Listed below are T cell receptor beta chains from one sample, sequenced in a study of T and B cells in COVID-19 patients. TCRdb reprocessed the multiplex PCR reads via MiXCR and lists one record per CDR3 protein. Altogether fewer than 20,000 distinct CDR3 sequences are present, roughly 36% being singletons, with the ten largest covering about 17%. The sequencing sample was made of blood. The receptors derive from a human donor with active COVID-19. The CDR3 runs from the conserved cysteine through the conserved F or W. A D gene is named only where the DNA matches it firmly. A row's size may be missing; if present it is once, few, many or a size class.

abundance,v_gene,j_gene,d_gene,CDR3aa,CDR3nt
-,TRBV19,TRBJ1-5,-,CASSITFYSNQPQHF,TGTGCCAGTAGTATAACGTTCTATAGCAATCAGCCCCAGCATTTT
few,TRBV20-1,TRBJ2-7,-,CSARGRIYEQYF,TGCAGTGCTAGGGGCAGGATCTACGAGCAGTACTTC
-,TRBV24-1,TRBJ1-2,-,CATKGFGDYGYTF,TGTGCCACTAAGGGGTTTGGGGACTATGGCTACACCTTC
-,TRBV24-1,TRBJ2-3,-,CATGPSTDTQYF,TGTGCCACGGGGCCTAGCACAGATACGCAGTATTTT
medium-sized,TRBV19,TRBJ2-3,TRBD1,CASSIWTGSSTDTQYF,TGTGCCAGTAGTATTTGGACAGGGTCGAGCACAGATACGCAGTATTTT
medium-sized,TRBV19,TRBJ1-5,-,CASSMNGNQPQHF,TGTGCCAGTAGTATGAACGGCAATCAGCCCCAGCATTTT
-,TRBV12-3/TRBV12-4,TRBJ1-6,-,CASSWGSPLHF,TGTGCCAGCAGTTGGGGATCACCCCTCCACTTT
-,TRBV19,TRBJ1-5,-,CASSIRSGMRNQPQHF,TGTGCCAGTAGTATTCGTTCGGGGATGAGGAATCAGCCCCAGCATTTT
-,TRBV27,TRBJ1-3,TRBD1,CASSPNRDRGRRNTIYF,TGTGCCAGCAGTCCTAACCGGGACAGGGGGAGGAGAAACACCATATATTTT
-,TRBV20-1,TRBJ2-7,TRBD2,CSAKLAGVYEQYF,TGCAGTGCTAAGCTAGCGGGGGTCTACGAGCAGTACTTC
few,TRBV19,TRBJ1-5,-,CASSIGESNQPQHF,TGTGCCAGTAGTATAGGCGAGAGCAATCAGCCCCAGCATTTT
-,TRBV27,TRBJ1-1,-,CASRTFNQGTEAFF,TGTGCCAGCAGAACATTTAACCAGGGTACTGAAGCTTTCTTT
few,TRBV14,TRBJ2-6,-,CASSHQGGGANVLTF,TGTGCCAGCAGCCACCAGGGAGGTGGGGCCAACGTCCTGACTTTC
-,TRBV19,TRBJ1-2,TRBD1,CASTPFGTANYGYTF,TGTGCCAGTACCCCTTTTGGGACAGCAAACTATGGCTACACCTTC
-,TRBV19,TRBJ1-4,-,CATNKVQGGNEKLFF,TGTGCCACAAACAAAGTACAGGGAGGTAATGAAAAACTGTTTTTT
-,TRBV19,TRBJ2-1,TRBD2,CASPGLAGTLRSSYNEQFF,TGTGCCAGTCCCGGACTAGCGGGCACCCTTAGGAGCTCCTACAATGAGCAGTTCTTC
-,TRBV7-2,TRBJ2-1,TRBD2,CASSLAGSRGGHEQFF,TGTGCCAGCAGCTTAGCGGGATCCCGCGGGGGGCATGAGCAGTTCTTC
-,TRBV7-6,TRBJ2-7,TRBD1,CASSLDRGYEQYF,TGTGCCAGCAGCTTAGACAGGGGCTACGAGCAGTACTTC
-,TRBV5-6,TRBJ2-7,-,CASSPGPLSYEQYF,TGTGCCAGCAGCCCGGGTCCACTTTCGTACGAGCAGTACTTC
medium-sized,TRBV6-1,TRBJ1-1,-,CASSEDATLEAFF,TGTGCCAGCAGTGAAGATGCGACACTAGAAGCTTTCTTT
few,TRBV10-3,TRBJ2-2,TRBD1,CAISGWTGANTGELFF,TGTGCCATCAGTGGCTGGACAGGCGCGAACACCGGGGAGCTGTTTTTT
few,TRBV5-4,TRBJ2-5,-,CASSLASRHTQYF,TGTGCCAGCAGCTTAGCATCAAGGCACACCCAGTACTTC
medium-sized,TRBV29-1,TRBJ2-3,TRBD1,CSVEQGATDTQYF,TGCAGCGTTGAACAGGGGGCTACAGATACGCAGTATTTT
few,TRBV6-5,TRBJ1-5,-,CASSYSRGGSNQPQHF,TGTGCCAGCAGTTACTCGCGGGGAGGAAGCAATCAGCCCCAGCATTTT
-,TRBV20-1,TRBJ2-5,-,CSAHSQETQYF,TGCAGTGCTCACAGCCAAGAGACCCAGTACTTC
-,TRBV19,TRBJ1-3,TRBD1,CASSLRTGSSGNTIYF,TGTGCCAGTAGCCTTCGGACAGGGAGCTCTGGAAACACCATATATTTT
-,TRBV28,TRBJ1-4,-,CASSLGGLDYGEKLFF,TGTGCCAGCAGTTTGGGGGGCCTCGATTACGGTGAAAAACTGTTTTTT
medium-sized,TRBV6-5,TRBJ2-3,TRBD1,CASTLQGASTDTQYF,TGTGCCAGCACCCTACAGGGGGCGAGCACAGATACGCAGTATTTT
-,TRBV5-6,TRBJ2-7,-,CASLQSRVSEQYF,TGTGCCAGCTTGCAGTCAAGGGTTAGCGAGCAGTACTTC
-,TRBV10-1,TRBJ2-1,TRBD2,CASKGQRGSNEQFF,TGCGCCAGCAAGGGGCAGCGGGGGTCAAATGAGCAGTTCTTC
-,TRBV19,TRBJ1-3,-,CASSTQGTGNTIYF,TGTGCCAGTAGTACGCAGGGGACAGGAAACACCATATATTTT
few,TRBV27,TRBJ2-5,-,CASSLLGAETQYF,TGTGCCAGCAGTTTATTGGGGGCCGAGACCCAGTACTTC
-,TRBV7-6,TRBJ1-1,TRBD1,CASSLTSGRDRIYTEAFF,TGTGCCAGCAGCCTCACATCCGGCCGGGACAGGATCTACACTGAAGCTTTCTTT
few,TRBV12-3/TRBV12-4,TRBJ2-5,TRBD1,CASSLLGTGRETQYF,TGTGCCAGCAGTCTCCTCGGGACAGGGAGAGAGACCCAGTACTTC
few,TRBV12-3/TRBV12-4,TRBJ2-4,TRBD2,CASIGQRGNKNIQYF,TGTGCCAGCATCGGCCAGCGGGGGAACAAAAACATTCAGTACTTC
many,TRBV19,TRBJ1-5,TRBD1,CASSSGQGTQPQHF,TGTGCCAGTAGTAGTGGACAGGGTACGCAGCCCCAGCATTTT
few,TRBV18,TRBJ2-3,TRBD2,CASQRGGSTDTQYF,TGTGCCAGCCAGCGGGGGGGGAGCACAGATACGCAGTATTTT
-,TRBV28,TRBJ1-4,-,CASSFRTASTNEKLFF,TGTGCCAGCAGTTTCCGGACAGCCTCAACTAATGAAAAACTGTTTTTT
few,TRBV5-1,TRBJ2-7,-,CASSRLGRTINSYEQYF,TGCGCCAGCAGTCGATTGGGTAGGACAATCAACTCCTACGAGCAGTACTTC
-,TRBV6-6,TRBJ1-4,-,CASRPEANEKLFF,TGTGCCAGCAGGCCCGAGGCTAATGAAAAACTGTTTTTT
medium-sized,TRBV27,TRBJ2-1,-,CASSPQVAYNEQFF,TGTGCCAGCAGTCCCCAGGTCGCCTACAATGAGCAGTTCTTC
few,TRBV6-5,TRBJ1-1,-,CASSYSKNSQNTEAFF,TGTGCCAGCAGTTACTCGAAGAACAGCCAAAACACTGAAGCTTTCTTT